Presented here are 30 T cell receptor beta chains from one specimen sequenced in a study of shared clonotypes between healthy human individuals. The data were produced by immunoSEQ multiplex PCR, yet TCRdb's version contains in-frame clones alone and is incomplete. The data hold 400,000 to 500,000 clones, with less than 80% observed a single time. The specimen sequenced was PBMCs. These receptors were collected from a woman in her forties in good health. Some clones in this sample may be carry-over from other donors' samples.

CDR3: CASRESGQETQYF. DNA for the CDR3: TGTGCCAGCAGGGAGAGCGGTCAAGAGACCCAGTACTTC. The chain joins TRBV6-1 to TRBJ2-5, with D possibly matching TRBD2 (5 bases). Germline V gene lookup returns CDR1 MNHNS and CDR2 SASEGT. With 6 bases removed from V and 2 bases from J, the gap between germline ends came to 10 bases. The CDR3 sequence is 13 residues long.

On this clone itself: The same CDR3 arises from other DNA sequences in this sample as well. The chain uses TRBV28 and TRBJ1-4, with no clear D. This CDR3 spans 12 amino acids. Trimming left V 2 bases short and J 8 bases short, with 6 bases between. Germline loops: CDR1 MDHEN, CDR2 SYDVKM. The CDR3 reads CASSLPGEKLFF. CDR3 DNA: TGTGCCAGCAGTTTACCGGGAGAAAAACTGTTTTTT. Full variable domain (missing parts from reference TRBV28 and TRBJ1-4): DVKVTQSSRYLVKRTGEKVFLECVQDMDHENMFWYRQDPGLGLRLIYFSYDVKMKEKGDIPEGYSVSREKKERFSLILESASTNQTSMYLCASSLPGEKLFFGSGTQLSVL.

The chain couples TRBV9 to TRBJ2-6; 7 bases line up with TRBD1. The germline CDR1 and CDR2 sequences are SGDLS and YYNGEE. V lost 6 bases and J lost 0; bases outside the gene matches: 9. The CDR3 extends over 17 amino acids. The CDR3 protein is CASKGQNIISGANVLTF. The CDR3 region has the DNA TGTGCCAGCAAGGGACAGAATATTATCTCTGGGGCCAACGTCCTGACTTTC.

CDR3 in amino acids: CASSLDRRREAFF. In DNA, the CDR3 is TGTGCCAGCAGCTTAGATCGGCGGAGGGAAGCTTTCTTT. The chain employs TRBV11-2 and TRBJ1-1, with no clear D. Per the germline V gene, CDR1 is SGHAT and CDR2 is FQNNGV. This CDR3 is 13 amino acids long. Trimming left V 0 bases short and J 8 bases short, with 10 bases between.

The chain links TRBV12-5 to TRBJ1-2, with TRBD1 matching over 7 bases. Trimming removed 6 bases from V and 8 bases from J; junction bases left unmatched: 6. This CDR3 has 12 residues. Germline CDR1 is LGHNT and CDR2 is FRNRAP. Here the CDR3 reads CASGPYRGGYTF. CDR3 nucleotides: TGTGCTAGTGGACCATACAGGGGCGGCTACACCTTC.

The V call is TRBV19, the J call TRBJ1-5; D is ambiguous. Trimming took 5 bases from V and 5 from J, leaving 7 bases between them. The CDR3 runs 12 residues. Germline loops: CDR1 LNHDA, CDR2 SQIVND (reference sequence). The CDR3 DNA reads TGTGCCAGTAGTCTGAACGATCAGCCCCAGCATTTT. It translates to CASSLNDQPQHF. Using reference TRBV19 and TRBJ1-5 for the parts outside the CDR3, the full variable domain is DGGITQSPKYLFRKEGQNVTLSCEQNLNHDAMYWYRQDPGQGLRLIYYSQIVNDFQKGDIAEGYSVSREKKESFPLTVTSAQKNPTAFYLCASSLNDQPQHFGDGTRLSIL.

The V and J genes are TRBV4-1 and TRBJ1-4; 8 positions match TRBD1. There are 18 residues in the CDR3. Per germline, CDR1 MGHRA and CDR2 YSYEKL. Losses at the gene ends were 3 bases for V and 0 bases for J; bases not matched to a gene: 9. The CDR3 DNA is TGCGCCAGCAGCCACCCCAGGGGGCGGGGGGCAACTAATGAAAAACTGTTTTTT. This sequence encodes CASSHPRGRGATNEKLFF.

With regard to this clone: The same CDR3 is also encoded by other DNA sequences in this sample. CDR3 amino acids: CASSVTSGNTGELFF. CDR3 DNA sequence: TGTGCCAGCAGCGTTACTTCGGGAAACACCGGGGAGCTGTTTTTT. The V and J genes are TRBV9 and TRBJ2-2, with a possible D match to TRBD2 (5 bases). CDR1 is SGDLS and CDR2 is YYNGEE in the germline V gene. This CDR3 spans 15 amino acids. Between the trimmed V and J ends, which lost 2 bases and 2 bases, there was a span of 10 bases.

The chain joins TRBV4-2 to TRBJ1-2; D call uncertain. V was trimmed by 0 bases and J by 4 bases, leaving 12 bases between them. CDR3 length: 15 residues. Germline V gene data show CDR1 as LGHNA and CDR2 as YNFKEQ. This chain's CDR3 is CASSQDIGTTYGYTF. The CDR3 DNA is TGTGCCAGCAGCCAAGATATAGGCACTACCTATGGCTACACCTTC.

The rearrangement links TRBV28 to TRBJ2-5; D may correspond to TRBD1 or TRBD2 (5 bases each). The CDR3 has 15 amino acids. The germline CDR1 and CDR2 sequences are MDHEN and SYDVKM. Trimming left V 2 bases short and J 0 bases short, with 10 bases between. The chain's CDR3 is CASSLRGRHQETQYF. The CDR3 DNA follows: TGTGCCAGCAGTTTACGGGGACGGCACCAAGAGACCCAGTACTTC.

CDR3 nucleotide sequence: TGTGCCACTAACCGGGCCAGCTCCTACGAGCAGTACTTC. It specifies CATNRASSYEQYF. The J gene is TRBJ2-7, the V gene TRBV19; D unclear. Between the trimmed V and J ends, which lost 10 bases and 0 bases, there was a span of 13 bases. The CDR3 totals 13 residues. The V gene's germline CDR1 is LNHDA and CDR2 SQIVND (reference sequence).

The V gene is TRBV10-3, the J gene TRBJ2-3; D might be TRBD2 (5 bases). This CDR3 is built from 14 residues. CDR1 and CDR2 from the germline V gene are ENHRY and SYGVKD. The ends were cut back, 0 bases at V and 4 bases at J, with 8 bases in the middle. The CDR3 loop is CAISESGSADTQYF. The DNA for the CDR3 is TGTGCCATCAGTGAGTCGGGTAGCGCAGATACGCAGTATTTT.

This chain uses TRBV5-6 with TRBJ2-5; 8 positions agree with TRBD1. The V segment lost 0 bases and the J segment 4 bases; nucleotides outside the gene matches: 8. The CDR3 runs to 16 residues. The V gene's germline CDR1 is SGHDT and CDR2 YYEEEE. The CDR3 loop reads CASSLVQGAWGETQYF. The DNA of the CDR3 is TGTGCCAGCAGCTTGGTCCAGGGGGCCTGGGGAGAGACCCAGTACTTC.

The chain employs TRBV6-1 and TRBJ1-1; D remains unclear. This CDR3 region has 15 residues. Trimming stripped 0 bases from V and 1 base from J, with 9 bases between. The germline gives CDR1 MNHNS, CDR2 SASEGT. The CDR3 is CASSEAVAANTEAFF. DNA of the CDR3: TGTGCCAGCAGTGAAGCGGTGGCAGCGAACACTGAAGCTTTCTTT.

This chain uses TRBV28 with TRBJ1-4; possibly TRBD1 for D (5 bases). The V gene lost 3 bases and the J gene lost 8 bases, with 13 bases spanning the gap. This CDR3 has 14 residues. The germline V gene has CDR1 MDHEN and CDR2 SYDVKM. CDR3 residues: CASSLAGHGEKLFF. The CDR3, as DNA: TGTGCCAGCAGTTTGGCGGGGCACGGGGAAAAACTGTTTTTT.

Only one count was recorded for this clone. The genes are TRBV11-2 and TRBJ1-2; D uncertain. Deletions cut 1 base from V and 4 bases from J, with 4 bases between. In germline, CDR1 is SGHAT, CDR2 FQNNGV. The CDR3 spans 12 residues. CDR3 region: CASSLGSYGYTF. The CDR3 DNA follows: TGTGCCAGCAGCTTAGGGAGCTATGGCTACACCTTC.

This chain links TRBV2 with TRBJ1-1; D remains unclear. The germline V and J ends were trimmed by 6 bases and 1 base, with 9 bases remaining between them. The CDR3 is made up of 13 amino acids. Per the germline V gene, CDR1 is SNHLY and CDR2 is FYNNEI. As DNA, the CDR3 is TGTGCCAGCAGGGTATACAGGAACACTGAAGCTTTCTTT. Amino acid sequence: CASRVYRNTEAFF.

J is TRBJ2-2 and V is TRBV27; 8 bases fit TRBD1. CDR3 size: 15 residues. V lost 5 bases to trimming and J lost 7 bases; unmatched junction nucleotides: 9. From germline, CDR1 is MNHEY and CDR2 SMNVEV (reference sequence). This CDR3 reads CASSLHPDRGGELFF. The CDR3 DNA reads TGTGCCAGCAGTCTCCACCCCGACAGGGGCGGGGAGCTGTTTTTT.

The chain combines TRBV29-1 with TRBJ1-4, with 10 positions matching TRBD1. After removal of 7 bases from V and 7 bases from J, the junction contained 15 bases not matched to a gene. Germline V gene lookup returns CDR1 SQVTM and CDR2 ANQGSEA. CDR3 length: 16 amino acids. The DNA of the CDR3 is TGCAGCGCCAGGGGACAGGGGCGGAATACACTTGAAAAACTGTTTTTT. Amino acids: CSARGQGRNTLEKLFF.

This clone has a handful of counts. The chain couples TRBV7-9 to TRBJ2-2, with D perhaps TRBD2 (6 bases). This CDR3 is 14 amino acids long. The germline CDR1 and CDR2 sequences are SEHNR and FQNEAQ (reference sequence). Trimming pared 5 bases from V and 4 bases from J, leaving 11 bases between. The CDR3 nucleotides are TGTGCCAGCAGCCCTCGGACTATCACCGGGGAGCTGTTTTTT. Translating gives CASSPRTITGELFF. The full variable domain, with the rest looked up from reference TRBV7-9 and TRBJ2-2, is DTGVSQNPRHKITKRGQNVTFRCDPISEHNRLYWYRQTLGQGPEFLTYFQNEAQLEKSRLLSDRFSAERPKGSFSTLEIQRTEQGDSAMYLCASSPRTITGELFFGEGSRLTVL.

The chain is built from TRBV7-6 and TRBJ2-7; 11 bases are a match to TRBD2. Germline V lookup: CDR1 SGHVS, CDR2 FNYEAQ. The ends lost 0 bases at V and 5 bases at J; junction bases unmatched: 9. CDR3 size: 17 residues. The CDR3 spells CASSLAPLAGGPDEQYF. CDR3 coding DNA: TGTGCCAGCAGCTTAGCCCCTTTAGCGGGAGGGCCCGACGAGCAGTACTTC.

This chain uses TRBV5-4 with TRBJ2-6, with 8 positions matching TRBD1. The CDR3 sequence is 17 residues long. The germline V gene has CDR1 SGHNT and CDR2 YYREEE (reference sequence). The J segment lost 6 bases and the V segment lost 4 bases, leaving 12 bases of the junction unmatched. The CDR3 protein is CASSDTRGTGLANVLTF. DNA of the CDR3: TGTGCCAGCAGCGATACCAGGGGGACAGGACTGGCCAACGTCCTGACTTTC.

This chain connects TRBV9 to TRBJ1-2; possible D gene TRBD1, 5 bases. Trimming shortened V by 0 bases and J by 0 bases, and 9 bases separated the two germline ends. The CDR3 covers 15 residues. CDR1 and CDR2 (germline): SGDLS, YYNGEE. The CDR3 loop is CASSVDDRANYGYTF. CDR3 coding DNA: TGTGCCAGCAGCGTAGATGACAGAGCTAACTATGGCTACACCTTC.

This clone has only a few counts. This chain connects TRBV18 to TRBJ2-5; the D is unclear. This CDR3 comprises 14 residues. Trimming shortened V by 3 bases and J by 5 bases, and 13 bases separated the two germline ends. Germline V gene data show CDR1 as KGHSH and CDR2 as LQKENI. This chain's CDR3 is CASSPNPMWETQYF. CDR3 DNA: TGTGCCAGCTCACCTAACCCAATGTGGGAGACCCAGTACTTC.

This chain links TRBV18 with TRBJ1-3; possibly TRBD1 for D (6 bases). The CDR3 extends over 16 amino acids. V lost 5 bases to trimming and J lost 0 bases, with 14 bases between them. The germline gives CDR1 KGHSH, CDR2 LQKENI. CDR3 DNA: TGTGCCAGCTCAAATGGACAGCCCGACTCTGGAAACACCATATATTTT. Protein sequence: CASSNGQPDSGNTIYF.

J is TRBJ2-5 and V is TRBV30, with a weak D call TRBD2 (6 bases). The DNA end lines up better with TRBJ2-7; the J call may be wrong. There are 13 residues in the CDR3. Germline lookup yields CDR1 GTSNPN and CDR2 SVGIG (reference sequence). The CDR3 nucleotides are TGTGCCTGGAGGGCGCGGGGTTCCTACGAGCAGTACTTC. Amino acids: CAWRARGSYEQYF.

The gene calls are TRBV7-9 and TRBJ2-5; no firm D call. The CDR3 sequence is 13 residues long. Germline lookup yields CDR1 SEHNR and CDR2 FQNEAQ (reference sequence). Trimming took 5 bases from V and 7 from J, leaving 14 bases between them. CDR3 sequence (DNA): TGTGCCAGCAGCACGGTCTGGGGTGGGACCCAGTACTTC. Translating it yields CASSTVWGGTQYF.

The CDR3 loop reads CASSYEGPSRETQYF. Here the CDR3 DNA reads TGTGCCAGCAGCTACGAGGGGCCGTCGAGAGAGACCCAGTACTTC. The rearrangement joins TRBV5-4 to TRBJ2-5; D might be TRBD1 or TRBD2, each matching 5 bases. CDR3 length: 15 amino acids. Deletions cut 3 bases from V and 4 bases from J, with 16 bases between. Looked up from germline, CDR1 is SGHNT and CDR2 is YYREEE (reference sequence).

V usage is TRBV7-9 and J usage is TRBJ2-6; the D gene could be TRBD1 or TRBD2 (5 bases each). Trimming stripped 6 bases from V and 2 bases from J, with 14 bases between. The CDR3 contains 16 residues. The germline CDR1 and CDR2 sequences are SEHNR and FQNEAQ (reference sequence). This CDR3 reads CASRPWDQPGANVLTF. DNA of the CDR3: TGTGCCAGCAGGCCCTGGGACCAACCTGGGGCCAACGTCCTGACTTTC.

This chain connects TRBV27 to TRBJ2-1; unclear D gene. Germline lookup yields CDR1 MNHEY and CDR2 SMNVEV (reference sequence). With 4 bases removed from V and 5 bases from J, the gap between germline ends came to 12 bases. CDR3 size: 14 residues. DNA for the CDR3: TGTGCCAGCAGTTCCCCGATGTGGAACAATGAGCAGTTCTTC. It yields the protein CASSSPMWNNEQFF.